One T cell receptor (beta chain) is described in this entry. Its antigen is currently unknown. The junction differs from germline at one of its ends, possibly a read error. There are 13 residues in the CDR3. The V gene's germline CDR1 is MGHRA and CDR2 YSYEKL. The record originates from a study of tumor-infiltrating lymphocytes in primary liver carcinoma. In addition to blood RNA drawn from unsorted whole blood, germline DNA was extracted. Patients were treatment-naive with chronic HBV infection. Starting from around 510 ng of total RNA, TCR beta cDNA was produced with a primer in the constant region. Employing slightly modified ARM-PCR, three nested multiplex PCR rounds were run, and these gave rise to the TCR beta libraries. PCR rounds one and two used TRBV1-TRBV30 forward primers with a C-beta reverse primer for around 10 cycles each. Via MiXCR, TCRdb re-called the multiplex PCR reads, giving one row per CDR3 protein. The profile shows 250,000 to 350,000 distinct CDR3 sequences, around 50% of them singletons.

Study observations and caveats: Tumors had a significantly higher top-250-clone fraction than blood (p = 0.039). There was no comparison of CD4+ and CD8+ repertoires, as samples were bulk unsorted.

The rearrangement joins TRBV4-1 to TRBJ1-1, with unresolved D. Sequencing was done on a sample of peripheral blood. The TCR comes from a woman aged 25 to 39 with primary liver carcinoma and hepatitis B virus infection. The CDR3 DNA reads as TGCGCCGGCAGCCAAAGTGAGAACACTGAAGCTTTCTTT. Translation gives CAGSQSENTEAFF.